This T cell receptor (beta chain) emerged from a study of blood T cells in healthy people across ages. Notes on the study in general: Long-lived donors carried more naive CD4+ cells and greater diversity than aged donors. Getting older went along with TCR beta diversity per million T cells dropping roughly linearly.

This clonotype has only a few counts. Its cognate antigen is unknown. The CDR3 runs 15 residues. Trimming took 2 bases from V and 4 from J; bases not matched to a gene: 8. The V gene's germline CDR1 is MNHNY and CDR2 SVGAGI (reference sequence). It was with a sample-barcoded 5' primer and a J-beta primer mix that a second PCR of roughly 6 to 12 cycles was run. Carrying 12 random nucleotides, a template-switch adaptor labeled each individual cDNA molecule. TCRdb re-called the 5' RACE reads through MiXCR, storing one row per CDR3 protein. The repertoire consists of approximately 320,000 distinct CDR3 sequences, with roughly 26% occurring once and the leading ten covering around 30%. There were at least 5.5 micrograms of total RNA extracted from every sample.

This receptor was identified in a woman in her 70s in good health. The J gene is TRBJ2-7, the V gene TRBV6-6; 7 nucleotides align to TRBD1. The specimen was blood. This chain's CDR3 is CASSYRQGDQYEQYF. The CDR3, as DNA: TGTGCCAGCAGTTACCGGCAGGGGGATCAATACGAGCAGTACTTC.